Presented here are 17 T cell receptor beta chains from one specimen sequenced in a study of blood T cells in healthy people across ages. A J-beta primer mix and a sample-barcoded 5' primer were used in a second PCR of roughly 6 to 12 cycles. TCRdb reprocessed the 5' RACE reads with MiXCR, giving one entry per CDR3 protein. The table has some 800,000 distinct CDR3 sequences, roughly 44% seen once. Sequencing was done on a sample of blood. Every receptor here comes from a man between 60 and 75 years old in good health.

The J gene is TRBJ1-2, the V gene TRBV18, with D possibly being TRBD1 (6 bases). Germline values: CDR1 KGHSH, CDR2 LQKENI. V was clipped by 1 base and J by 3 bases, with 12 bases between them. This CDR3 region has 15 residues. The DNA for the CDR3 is TGTGCCAGCTCACCACTTCCAGGGGAGGACTATGGCTACACCTTC. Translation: CASSPLPGEDYGYTF.

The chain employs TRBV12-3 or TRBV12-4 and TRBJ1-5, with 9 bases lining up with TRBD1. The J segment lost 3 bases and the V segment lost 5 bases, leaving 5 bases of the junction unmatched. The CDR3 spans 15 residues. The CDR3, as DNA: TGTGCCAGCAGTCCCGGGACAGGGTTCAATCAGCCCCAGCATTTT. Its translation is CASSPGTGFNQPQHF.

This CDR3 is CASSQDYAPARPQHF. In DNA form, the CDR3 reads TGCGCCAGCAGCCAAGACTACGCCCCCGCTAGGCCCCAGCATTTT. The chain links TRBV4-1 to TRBJ1-5; D uncertain. Trimming cost V 0 bases and J 9 bases, with 15 bases left between them. Germline V gene lookup returns CDR1 MGHRA and CDR2 YSYEKL. The CDR3 extends over 15 amino acids.

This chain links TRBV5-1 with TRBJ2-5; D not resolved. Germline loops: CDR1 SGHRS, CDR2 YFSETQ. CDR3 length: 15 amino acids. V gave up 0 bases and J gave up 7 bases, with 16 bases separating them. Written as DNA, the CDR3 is TGCGCCAGCAGCTTGGGAGGAGACCCTGGCGGGACCCAGTACTTC. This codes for CASSLGGDPGGTQYF.

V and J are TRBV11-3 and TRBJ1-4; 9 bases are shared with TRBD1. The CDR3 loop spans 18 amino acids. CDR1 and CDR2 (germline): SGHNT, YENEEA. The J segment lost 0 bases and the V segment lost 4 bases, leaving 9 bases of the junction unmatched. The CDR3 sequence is CASSSRDRAPSTNEKLFF. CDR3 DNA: TGTGCCAGCAGCTCCCGGGACAGGGCCCCCTCAACTAATGAAAAACTGTTTTTT. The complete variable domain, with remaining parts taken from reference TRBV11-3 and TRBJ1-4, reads EAGVVQSPRYKIIEKKQPVAFWCNPISGHNTLYWYLQNLGQGPELLIRYENEEAVDDSQLPKDRFSAERLKGVDSTLKIQPAELGDSAVYLCASSSRDRAPSTNEKLFFGSGTQLSVL.

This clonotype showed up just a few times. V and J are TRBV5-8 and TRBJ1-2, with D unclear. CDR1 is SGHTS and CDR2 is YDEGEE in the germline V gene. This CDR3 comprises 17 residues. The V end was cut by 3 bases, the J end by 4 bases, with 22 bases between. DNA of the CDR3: TGTGCCAGCAGCTCCCAGTGGTTGGGAGCCAACCTCTATGGCTACACCTTC. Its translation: CASSSQWLGANLYGYTF.

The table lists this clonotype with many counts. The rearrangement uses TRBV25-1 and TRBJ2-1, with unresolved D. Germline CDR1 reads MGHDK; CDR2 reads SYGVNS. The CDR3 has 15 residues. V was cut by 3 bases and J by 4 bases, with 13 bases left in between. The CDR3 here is CASSDIGRNYNEQFF. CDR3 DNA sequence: TGTGCCAGCAGTGATATCGGACGAAATTACAATGAGCAGTTCTTC.

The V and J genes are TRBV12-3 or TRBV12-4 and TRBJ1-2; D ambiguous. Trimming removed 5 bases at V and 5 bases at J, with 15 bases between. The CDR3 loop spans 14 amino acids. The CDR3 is CASSQYRSSYGYTF. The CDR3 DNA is TGTGCCAGCAGTCAGTACAGATCCTCTTATGGCTACACCTTC.

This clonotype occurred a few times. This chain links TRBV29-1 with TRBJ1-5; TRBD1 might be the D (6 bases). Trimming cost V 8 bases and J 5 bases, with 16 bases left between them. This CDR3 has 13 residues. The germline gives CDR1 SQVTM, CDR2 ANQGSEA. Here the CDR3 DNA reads TGCAGCCCCCCGGACAGCCTCTATCAGCCCCAGCATTTT. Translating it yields CSPPDSLYQPQHF.

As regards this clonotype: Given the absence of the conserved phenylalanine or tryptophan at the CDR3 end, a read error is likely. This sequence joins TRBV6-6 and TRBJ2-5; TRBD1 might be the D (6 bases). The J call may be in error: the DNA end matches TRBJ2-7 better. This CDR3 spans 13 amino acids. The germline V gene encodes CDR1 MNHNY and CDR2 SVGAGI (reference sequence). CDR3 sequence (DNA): TGTGCCAGCAGTTACAAACAGGGAAGCGAGCAGTACTGC. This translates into CASSYKQGSEQYC.

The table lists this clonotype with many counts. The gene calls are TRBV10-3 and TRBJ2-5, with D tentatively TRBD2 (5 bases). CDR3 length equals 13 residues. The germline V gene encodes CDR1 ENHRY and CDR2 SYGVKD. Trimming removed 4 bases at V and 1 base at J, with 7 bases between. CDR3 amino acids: CAISVTTQETQYF. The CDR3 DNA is TGTGCCATCAGTGTGACTACCCAAGAGACCCAGTACTTC.

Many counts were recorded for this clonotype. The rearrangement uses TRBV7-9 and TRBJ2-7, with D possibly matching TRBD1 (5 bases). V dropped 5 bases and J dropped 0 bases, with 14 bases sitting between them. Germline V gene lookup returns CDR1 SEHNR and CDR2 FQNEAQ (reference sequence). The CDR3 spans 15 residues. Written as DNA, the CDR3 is TGTGCCAGCAGCCTAGGATGGGGCAGCTCCTACGAGCAGTACTTC. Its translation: CASSLGWGSSYEQYF. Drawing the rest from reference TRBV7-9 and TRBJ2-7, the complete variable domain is DTGVSQNPRHKITKRGQNVTFRCDPISEHNRLYWYRQTLGQGPEFLTYFQNEAQLEKSRLLSDRFSAERPKGSFSTLEIQRTEQGDSAMYLCASSLGWGSSYEQYFGPGTRLTVT.

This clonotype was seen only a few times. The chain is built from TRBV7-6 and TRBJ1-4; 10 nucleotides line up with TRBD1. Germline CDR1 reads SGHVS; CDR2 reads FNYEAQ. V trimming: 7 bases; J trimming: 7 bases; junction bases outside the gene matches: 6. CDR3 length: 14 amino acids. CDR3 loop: CASKGTGAGEKLFF. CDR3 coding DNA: TGTGCCAGCAAAGGGACAGGGGCTGGTGAAAAACTGTTTTTT.

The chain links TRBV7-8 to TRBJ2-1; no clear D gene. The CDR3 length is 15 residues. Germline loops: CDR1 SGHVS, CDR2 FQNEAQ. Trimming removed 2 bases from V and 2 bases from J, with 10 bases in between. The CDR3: CASSLRIIPYNEQFF. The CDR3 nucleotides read TGTGCCAGCAGCTTACGGATAATCCCCTACAATGAGCAGTTCTTC. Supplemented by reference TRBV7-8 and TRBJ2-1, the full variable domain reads GAGVSQSPRYKVAKRGQDVALRCDPISGHVSLFWYQQALGQGPEFLTYFQNEAQLDKSGLPSDRFFAERPEGSVSTLKIQRTQQEDSAVYLCASSLRIIPYNEQFFGPGTRLTVL.

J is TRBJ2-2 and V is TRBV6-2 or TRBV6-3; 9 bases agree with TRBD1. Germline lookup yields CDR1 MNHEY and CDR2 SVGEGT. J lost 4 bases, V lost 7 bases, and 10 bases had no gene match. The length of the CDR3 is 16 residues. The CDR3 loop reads CASTRQGQGPTGELFF. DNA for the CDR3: TGTGCCAGCACCAGACAGGGACAGGGACCCACCGGGGAGCTGTTTTTT.

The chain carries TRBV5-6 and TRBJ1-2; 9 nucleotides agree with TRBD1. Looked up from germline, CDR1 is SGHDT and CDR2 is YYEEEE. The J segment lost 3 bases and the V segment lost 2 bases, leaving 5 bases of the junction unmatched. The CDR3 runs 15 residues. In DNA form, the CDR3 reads TGTGCCAGCAGCTTCCGGGACAGGGCCGACTATGGCTACACCTTC. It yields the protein CASSFRDRADYGYTF.

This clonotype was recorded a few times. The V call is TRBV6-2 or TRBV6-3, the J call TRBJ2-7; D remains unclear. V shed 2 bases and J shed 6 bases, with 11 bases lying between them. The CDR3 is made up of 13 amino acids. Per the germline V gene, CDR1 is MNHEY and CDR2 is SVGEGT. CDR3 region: CASSYAEPSEQYF. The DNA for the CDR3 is TGTGCCAGCAGTTACGCTGAACCGTCCGAGCAGTACTTC.